This TCR beta chain was sequenced for a study of blood T cell repertoires in COVID-19. Clones were read by immunoSEQ multiplex PCR, and TCRdb kept only the in-frame ones, dropping some. In the table there are about 150,000 clones, roughly 87% of which are singletons. A few counts support this clone. The CDR3 runs to 13 residues. Germline V gene sequence: CDR1 SNHLY, CDR2 FYNNEI. V was pared by 4 bases and J by 3 bases, with 10 bases between. J is TRBJ2-7 and V is TRBV2; no definite D call. The specimen sequenced was peripheral blood. The origin of this receptor is a woman aged 60-75 years with active or convalescent COVID-19. Here the CDR3 DNA reads TGTGCCAGCAGTGGGCTCGTTGTCTACGAGCAGTACTTC. This translates into CASSGLVVYEQYF.